This entry lists 12 T cell receptor beta chains sequenced from one sample in a study of cytomegalovirus exposure and HLA in healthy donors. This PCR relied on a set of 60 Vbeta primers and 13 Jbeta primers. TCRdb keeps only in-frame clones here, not all; method: immunoSEQ multiplex PCR. The repertoire consists of roughly 170,000 clones, with about 68% occurring once and the leading ten covering less than 3%. Material for sequencing was PBMCs. Receptors were obtained from a female donor in good health and CMV-seronegative.

This chain connects TRBV19 to TRBJ2-2; 7 bases are shared with TRBD2. From germline, CDR1 is LNHDA and CDR2 SQIVND (reference sequence). The V gene end was trimmed by 4 bases and the J gene end by 1 base; junction bases not matched to a gene: 12. The CDR3 loop spans 18 amino acids. DNA of the CDR3: TGTGCCAGTAGTAAACCCTCAGGACTAGAAGGGAACACCGGGGAGCTGTTTTTT. Translation gives CASSKPSGLEGNTGELFF. The variable domain in full, with the rest retrieved from reference TRBV19 and TRBJ2-2, is DGGITQSPKYLFRKEGQNVTLSCEQNLNHDAMYWYRQDPGQGLRLIYYSQIVNDFQKGDIAEGYSVSREKKESFPLTVTSAQKNPTAFYLCASSKPSGLEGNTGELFFGEGSRLTVL.

This rearrangement joins TRBV6-6 to TRBJ1-1; D unresolved. The CDR3 is 15 residues long. Looked up from germline, CDR1 is MNHNY and CDR2 is SVGAGI (reference sequence). V lost 0 bases to trimming and J lost 4 bases, with 12 bases between them. The CDR3 DNA follows: TGTGCCAGCAGTTACTCCGACTCCCGGGGCACTGAAGCTTTCTTT. This codes for CASSYSDSRGTEAFF.

This chain connects TRBV9 to TRBJ2-5; 8 nucleotides agree with TRBD2. The CDR3 consists of 14 residues. CDR1 and CDR2 from the germline V gene are SGDLS and YYNGEE. V gave up 4 bases and J gave up 4 bases; unmatched junction bases: 6. The CDR3 region has the DNA TGTGCCAGCAGCCAGGGACTAGTCGGAGAGACCCAGTACTTC. It yields the protein CASSQGLVGETQYF.

The V and J genes are TRBV28 and TRBJ2-1; 8 bases fit TRBD1. Germline V gene data show CDR1 as MDHEN and CDR2 as SYDVKM. The CDR3 totals 15 residues. V dropped 6 bases and J dropped 6; count of bases not matched to a gene: 10. The CDR3 here is CASRRAGTGSNEQFF. The DNA for the CDR3 is TGTGCCAGCAGAAGGGCCGGGACAGGCAGCAATGAGCAGTTCTTC.

This clone has more than one count but fewer than ten. This chain links TRBV9 with TRBJ2-1, with D perhaps matching TRBD2 (5 bases). CDR3 size: 17 residues. Germline CDR1 and CDR2: SGDLS and YYNGEE. The V end was cut by 0 bases, the J end by 0 bases, with 13 bases between. The CDR3 loop reads CASSVGSIRDSYNEQFF. The DNA for the CDR3 is TGTGCCAGCAGCGTAGGGTCTATACGGGACTCCTACAATGAGCAGTTCTTC.

The chain employs TRBV7-6 and TRBJ2-3; 7 bases fit TRBD1. The J segment lost 0 bases and the V segment lost 1 base, leaving 1 base of the junction unmatched. Looked up from germline, CDR1 is SGHVS and CDR2 is FNYEAQ. The CDR3 runs 15 residues. CDR3 loop: CASSLGGQSTDTQYF. CDR3 DNA sequence: TGTGCCAGCAGCTTAGGGGGACAGAGCACAGATACGCAGTATTTT.

This chain joins TRBV5-1 and TRBJ2-3, with D maybe TRBD2 (6 bases). Germline assignment: CDR1 SGHRS and CDR2 YFSETQ. The CDR3 contains 14 residues. Trimming removed 3 bases at V and 5 bases at J, with 13 bases between. The CDR3 region is CASSSGLEGDTQYF. The CDR3 coding sequence is TGCGCCAGCAGCTCGGGGTTGGAGGGAGATACGCAGTATTTT.

The chain carries TRBV4-1 and TRBJ1-6; D remains ambiguous. CDR1 MGHRA and CDR2 YSYEKL come from the germline V gene. The CDR3 contains 15 residues. The ends were cut back, 2 bases at V and 7 bases at J, with 12 bases in the middle. This chain's CDR3 is CASSQLLKENSPLHF. In nucleotides, the CDR3 is TGCGCCAGCAGCCAACTCCTAAAGGAGAATTCACCCCTCCACTTT.

The chain has TRBV9 and TRBJ2-2; D unclear. The germline V gene encodes CDR1 SGDLS and CDR2 YYNGEE. V gave up 0 bases and J gave up 5 bases, with 5 bases separating them. This CDR3 comprises 13 residues. CDR3 sequence (DNA): TGTGCCAGCAGCGTAGGAGAAACCGGGGAGCTGTTTTTT. It specifies CASSVGETGELFF.

This chain connects TRBV29-1 to TRBJ1-1, with 8 bases aligning to TRBD1. The CDR3 contains 13 residues. Germline-derived CDR1 and CDR2 are SQVTM and ANQGSEA. V trimming: 7 bases; J trimming: 1 base; junction bases outside the gene matches: 5. CDR3 nucleotide sequence: TGCAGCGGCCGACAGGGGTCGAACACTGAAGCTTTCTTT. This sequence encodes CSGRQGSNTEAFF.

This clone has just a few counts. This chain joins TRBV7-9 and TRBJ2-1; 10 bases fit TRBD2. Germline trimming cut 3 bases from V and 7 bases from J; bases unmatched to any gene: 6. The CDR3 runs to 15 residues. Per germline, CDR1 SEHNR and CDR2 FQNEAQ (reference sequence). The CDR3 sequence: CASSFLAGEWNEQFF. As DNA, the CDR3 is TGTGCCAGCAGCTTCCTAGCGGGAGAATGGAATGAGCAGTTCTTC.

This rearrangement joins TRBV5-1 to TRBJ1-1; 9 bases line up with TRBD1. This CDR3 region has 14 residues. Per the germline V gene, CDR1 is SGHRS and CDR2 is YFSETQ. V lost 3 bases and J lost 5; bases outside the gene matches: 5. CDR3 nucleotides: TGCGCCAGCAGCTCACAGGGGGCAGGGACTGAAGCTTTCTTT. It is translated as CASSSQGAGTEAFF.